The 15 T cell receptor beta chains in this list originate from one sample, sequenced in a study of cytomegalovirus exposure and HLA in healthy donors (TCRdb year 2017). Libraries were constructed by the immunoSEQ multiplex PCR assay. For the multiplex PCR, a mixture combining 60 forward primers for TCR Vbeta segments and 13 reverse primers for TCR Jbeta segments was used. In TCRdb, the immuneACCESS table is reduced to in-frame sequences with V and J assigned. These tables do not hold every clone; where another copy was compared, an unresolved V gene accounts for under half, and the others remain unexplained. The sample has around 230,000 clones on record, about 79% of them singletons. The leading ten clones occupy less than 2% of the sample. The sample taken for sequencing was PBMCs. These receptors came from a male donor in good health and CMV-seronegative.

V gene TRBV4-2 combines with J gene TRBJ2-7, with 8 bases fitting TRBD1. V trimming: 2 bases; J trimming: 7 bases; junction bases outside the gene matches: 13. Per the germline V gene, CDR1 is LGHNA and CDR2 is YNFKEQ. The CDR3 is 16 residues long. In nucleotides, the CDR3 is TGTGCCAGCAGCCAATTACCGGGACAGGCCCGTGTGGAGCAGTACTTC. It specifies CASSQLPGQARVEQYF.

In this sample, this clone turned up a few times. This chain uses TRBV9 with TRBJ2-7; D remains ambiguous. This CDR3 region has 10 residues. Trimming shortened V by 3 bases and J by 5 bases, and 3 bases separated the two germline ends. The V gene's germline CDR1 is SGDLS and CDR2 YYNGEE. The CDR3 protein is CASSGNEQYF. CDR3 DNA: TGTGCCAGCAGCGGTAACGAGCAGTACTTC.

This chain uses TRBV11-3 with TRBJ2-5, with TRBD2 identical over 10 bases. In germline, CDR1 is SGHNT, CDR2 YENEEA. The CDR3 has 16 amino acids. The J segment lost 1 base and the V segment lost 5 bases, leaving 7 bases of the junction unmatched. The CDR3 DNA is TGTGCCAGCAGCCCCGGGCCTAGCGGGGGCCAAGAGACCCAGTACTTC. Amino acids: CASSPGPSGGQETQYF.

Only a few counts were recorded for this clone. The chain joins TRBV4-3 to TRBJ2-2; the D gene is possibly TRBD2 (6 bases). V was trimmed by 4 bases and J by 5 bases, leaving 14 bases between them. CDR1 LGHNA and CDR2 YSLEER come from the germline V gene. The CDR3 is 15 residues long. CDR3 sequence: CASSPGRTGTGELFF. The CDR3 DNA reads TGCGCCAGCAGCCCGGGGAGGACGGGGACCGGGGAGCTGTTTTTT.

The chain has TRBV10-3 and TRBJ2-2; 7 nucleotides agree with TRBD2. V was clipped by 7 bases and J by 5 bases; unmatched bases: 4. The CDR3 loop spans 13 amino acids. Germline lookup yields CDR1 ENHRY and CDR2 SYGVKD. CDR3 loop: CAITPGGTGELFF. CDR3 DNA sequence: TGTGCCATCACCCCGGGGGGAACCGGGGAGCTGTTTTTT.

This chain links TRBV7-2 with TRBJ1-1, with a possible D match to TRBD1 (5 bases). With 5 bases removed from V and 8 bases from J, the gap between germline ends came to 15 bases. Germline V gene lookup returns CDR1 SGHTA and CDR2 FQGNSA. The CDR3 spans 13 residues. CDR3: CASSPPGDYEAFF. CDR3 nucleotides: TGTGCCAGCAGCCCCCCCGGGGACTACGAAGCTTTCTTT.

This chain uses TRBV10-1 with TRBJ2-1; 10 bases fit TRBD2. Unmatched junction bases numbered 3, after V lost 2 bases and J lost 2 bases. CDR1 is WNHNN, CDR2 SYGVQD, per germline (reference sequence). The CDR3 sequence is 16 residues long. CDR3 nucleotide sequence: TGCGCCAGCAGTGAGAGCGGGAGGGCCCCCTACAATGAGCAGTTCTTC. This sequence encodes CASSESGRAPYNEQFF.

The V and J genes are TRBV5-6 and TRBJ1-6, with a possible D match to TRBD1 (5 bases). Germline CDR1 is SGHDT and CDR2 is YYEEEE. The V and J ends lost 0 bases and 5 bases respectively, with 6 bases between them. CDR3 length: 14 residues. CDR3 coding DNA: TGTGCCAGCAGCTTGGTACAGGATAATTCACCCCTCCACTTT. Translated: CASSLVQDNSPLHF. Complete variable domain (other parts from reference TRBV5-6 and TRBJ1-6): DAGVTQSPTHLIKTRGQQVTLRCSPKSGHDTVSWYQQALGQGPQFIFQYYEEEERQRGNFPDRFSGHQFPNYSSELNVNALLLGDSALYLCASSLVQDNSPLHFGNGTRLTVT.

The V call is TRBV25-1, the J call TRBJ1-3; D may be TRBD1 (5 bases). In germline, CDR1 is MGHDK, CDR2 SYGVNS. Trimming removed 3 bases from V and 2 bases from J, with 14 bases in between. The CDR3 spans 16 residues. The CDR3 reads CASSDPVIGAGNTIYF. The CDR3 DNA reads as TGTGCCAGCAGTGACCCCGTAATAGGGGCTGGAAACACCATATATTTT.

This chain links TRBV19 with TRBJ2-1, with D perhaps matching TRBD1 (6 bases). CDR1 LNHDA and CDR2 SQIVND come from the germline V gene (reference sequence). CDR3 length: 13 residues. Deletions cut 10 bases from V and 4 bases from J, with 14 bases between. The CDR3 is CATTDRSYNEQFF. CDR3 bases: TGTGCCACCACGGACAGATCTTACAATGAGCAGTTCTTC.

The genes are TRBV4-3 and TRBJ2-1; the D gene is possibly TRBD1 (5 bases). The germline V gene has CDR1 LGHNA and CDR2 YSLEER. Trimming left V 0 bases short and J 8 bases short, with 17 bases between. The CDR3 sequence is 16 residues long. The CDR3 DNA sequence: TGCGCCAGCAGCCAAGAGGCAGGGCAAGGCTTCTATGAGCAGTTCTTC. This codes for CASSQEAGQGFYEQFF.

The chain couples TRBV2 to TRBJ1-2; 11 bases match TRBD1. The J segment lost 7 bases and the V segment lost 6 bases, leaving 13 bases of the junction unmatched. The CDR3 runs 16 residues. Germline CDR1 is SNHLY and CDR2 is FYNNEI. As DNA, the CDR3 is TGTGCCAGCAGACCTCAAACCGGGACAGGGGGTCGTGGCTACACCTTC. Translated: CASRPQTGTGGRGYTF.

V usage is TRBV4-1 and J usage is TRBJ2-2; 8 nucleotides line up with TRBD1. V dropped 1 base and J dropped 1; count of bases not matched to a gene: 5. There are 17 residues in the CDR3. CDR1 is MGHRA, CDR2 YSYEKL, per germline. DNA for the CDR3: TGCGCCAGCAGCCAAGGACCCGGGACAGGGAACACCGGGGAGCTGTTTTTT. Amino acids: CASSQGPGTGNTGELFF.

The chain carries TRBV28 and TRBJ2-3, with 10 bases aligning to TRBD2. The CDR3 consists of 16 residues. J was trimmed by 1 base and V by 6 bases; bases with no gene match: 7. Germline CDR1 MDHEN, CDR2 SYDVKM. CDR3 amino acids: CASRPTGTSGTDTQYF. The CDR3 region has the DNA TGTGCCAGCAGGCCCACCGGGACTAGCGGCACAGATACGCAGTATTTT.

The genes are TRBV6-5 and TRBJ2-7, with D hard to call. The V end was cut by 2 bases, the J end by 7 bases, with 12 bases between. The germline V gene encodes CDR1 MNHEY and CDR2 SVGAGI. The CDR3 runs 13 residues. The CDR3 region is CASSYSPRVEQYF. CDR3 nucleotide sequence: TGTGCCAGCAGTTACAGCCCCCGGGTAGAGCAGTACTTC.